Listed below are T cell receptor beta chains from one sample, sequenced in a study of cytomegalovirus exposure and HLA in healthy donors. Using immunoSEQ multiplex PCR, the repertoire was profiled, and TCRdb retains in-frame clones only, with some absent. The sample includes 140,000 or so clones, around 80% of them seen just once. Material for sequencing was PBMCs. The receptor source for this set is a female donor in good health and CMV-seronegative. Both conserved end residues are part of each CDR3. D genes are given only for firm matches. The size entry is marked missing in some rows and otherwise reads once, few, many or a size class.

CDR3 DNA: TGTGCCAGCAGCAGAACAGGGACCAGCTCCTACGAGCAGTACTTC
CDR3 protein: CASSRTGTSSYEQYF
J gene: TRBJ2-7
V gene: TRBV6-1
clone size: few
D gene: NA
CDR3 length: 15

CDR3 DNA: TGTGCCAGCAAGGACAGCCCCTATGGCTACACCTTC
CDR3 protein: CASKDSPYGYTF
J gene: TRBJ1-2
V gene: TRBV6-1
clone size: NA
D gene: NA
CDR3 length: 12

CDR3 DNA: TGTGCCAGCAGCTTGGGATATGGACTAGCGGGGGGGTCTGAGCAGTTCTTC
CDR3 protein: CASSLGYGLAGGSEQFF
J gene: TRBJ2-1
V gene: TRBV5-6
clone size: NA
D gene: TRBD2
CDR3 length: 17

CDR3 DNA: TGTGCCAGCTCACCAATGGACAGCCCCTATGGCTACACCTTC
CDR3 protein: CASSPMDSPYGYTF
J gene: TRBJ1-2
V gene: TRBV18
clone size: few
D gene: NA
CDR3 length: 14

CDR3 DNA: TGCGCCAGCAGCCCCGGTACAGTTGGCACTGAAGCTTTCTTT
CDR3 protein: CASSPGTVGTEAFF
J gene: TRBJ1-1
V gene: TRBV5-1
clone size: NA
D gene: NA
CDR3 length: 14

CDR3 DNA: TGTGCCACCAGCAGTCTCTGGACAGGGGGCGATACTGCTGAAGCTTTCTTT
CDR3 protein: CATSSLWTGGDTAEAFF
J gene: TRBJ1-1
V gene: TRBV15
clone size: NA
D gene: TRBD1
CDR3 length: 17

CDR3 DNA: TGTGCCAGGCGACAACCGGGACAGGGGGCCGCCAACTATGGCTACACCTTC
CDR3 protein: CARRQPGQGAANYGYTF
J gene: TRBJ1-2
V gene: TRBV2
clone size: NA
D gene: TRBD1
CDR3 length: 17

CDR3 DNA: TGCGCCAGCAGCTTGGCCAGGGAAAAAGAGACCCAGTACTTC
CDR3 protein: CASSLAREKETQYF
J gene: TRBJ2-5
V gene: TRBV5-1
clone size: NA
D gene: NA
CDR3 length: 14

CDR3 DNA: TGTGCCAGCAGTTACCAAAACAGGGGAGGAGGCTACACCTTC
CDR3 protein: CASSYQNRGGGYTF
J gene: TRBJ1-2
V gene: TRBV6-5
clone size: NA
D gene: TRBD1
CDR3 length: 14

CDR3 DNA: TGTGCCAGCAGCTTAGTGTGGCCTGAAGCTTTCTTT
CDR3 protein: CASSLVWPEAFF
J gene: TRBJ1-1
V gene: TRBV7-2
clone size: NA
D gene: NA
CDR3 length: 12

CDR3 DNA: TGCGCCAGCAGCTTGGCGTCTAGCGGGACGAATGAGCAGTTCTTC
CDR3 protein: CASSLASSGTNEQFF
J gene: TRBJ2-1
V gene: TRBV5-1
clone size: NA
D gene: TRBD2
CDR3 length: 15

CDR3 DNA: TGTGCCAGCAGCCCCCTTACAGGGGATCCTAATTCACCCCTCCACTTT
CDR3 protein: CASSPLTGDPNSPLHF
J gene: TRBJ1-6
V gene: TRBV7-9
clone size: NA
D gene: TRBD1
CDR3 length: 16

CDR3 DNA: TGCGCCAGCAGCTTGGGGAGGGTGAGTGCAGATACGCAGTATTTT
CDR3 protein: CASSLGRVSADTQYF
J gene: TRBJ2-3
V gene: TRBV5-1
clone size: NA
D gene: NA
CDR3 length: 15

CDR3 DNA: TGTGCCACCAGCAGGAGAGGGACTGGAAACACCATATATTTT
CDR3 protein: CATSRRGTGNTIYF
J gene: TRBJ1-3
V gene: TRBV15
clone size: NA
D gene: NA
CDR3 length: 14

CDR3 DNA: TGTGCCAGCAGTTTAGAGGGCCGGCAGCCCCAGCATTTT
CDR3 protein: CASSLEGRQPQHF
J gene: TRBJ1-5
V gene: TRBV27
clone size: NA
D gene: NA
CDR3 length: 13

CDR3 DNA: TGTGCCACCAGCTCTACAAGCAGCAGGGGCTACACCTTC
CDR3 protein: CATSSTSSRGYTF
J gene: TRBJ1-2
V gene: TRBV15
clone size: NA
D gene: NA
CDR3 length: 13

CDR3 DNA: TGCAGCGTTGACGGAGGGGGGAGGGTTGAAGCTTTCTTT
CDR3 protein: CSVDGGGRVEAFF
J gene: TRBJ1-1
V gene: TRBV29-1
clone size: NA
D gene: NA
CDR3 length: 13

CDR3 DNA: TGCGCCAGCAGCCTCGATCCTTCCGGGGACTATGGCTACACCTTC
CDR3 protein: CASSLDPSGDYGYTF
J gene: TRBJ1-2
V gene: TRBV4-3
clone size: NA
D gene: NA
CDR3 length: 15

CDR3 DNA: TGTGCCAGCAGTGGGGTAAACAGGGGTAATGAGCAGTTCTTC
CDR3 protein: CASSGVNRGNEQFF
J gene: TRBJ2-1
V gene: TRBV7-6
clone size: NA
D gene: TRBD1
CDR3 length: 14

CDR3 DNA: TGTGCCAGTAGATTAGCGACAACGAACACCGGGGAGCTGTTTTTT
CDR3 protein: CASRLATTNTGELFF
J gene: TRBJ2-2
V gene: TRBV19
clone size: NA
D gene: NA
CDR3 length: 15

CDR3 DNA: TGTGCCAGCAAACCTTTCCCCAAAAGGGGGAACACTGAAGCTTTCTTT
CDR3 protein: CASKPFPKRGNTEAFF
J gene: TRBJ1-1
V gene: TRBV28
clone size: NA
D gene: NA
CDR3 length: 16

CDR3 DNA: TGTGCCAGTGAGGACGGGAGTGCTGAAGCTTTCTTT
CDR3 protein: CASEDGSAEAFF
J gene: TRBJ1-1
V gene: TRBV28
clone size: NA
D gene: NA
CDR3 length: 12

CDR3 DNA: TGTGCCAGCAGCTTAGATGGGGGCCGGAACTACGAGCAGTACTTC
CDR3 protein: CASSLDGGRNYEQYF
J gene: TRBJ2-7
V gene: TRBV7-8
clone size: NA
D gene: NA
CDR3 length: 15

CDR3 DNA: TGTGCCTGGGAGATAGCGGGTACGCAGTATTTT
CDR3 protein: CAWEIAGTQYF
J gene: TRBJ2-3
V gene: TRBV30
clone size: NA
D gene: TRBD2
CDR3 length: 11

CDR3 DNA: TGTGCCTGGAGTAAAGACAGGGGATCACCCCTCCACTTT
CDR3 protein: CAWSKDRGSPLHF
J gene: TRBJ1-6
V gene: TRBV30
clone size: NA
D gene: TRBD1
CDR3 length: 13

CDR3 DNA: TGCGCCAGCAGCCATCGTTCCGGTGAGCAGTTCTTC
CDR3 protein: CASSHRSGEQFF
J gene: TRBJ2-1
V gene: TRBV4-1
clone size: few
D gene: NA
CDR3 length: 12

CDR3 DNA: TGTGCCTCCACGACTAGCGGGAGGGCCTTAGGGGAGACCCAGTACTTC
CDR3 protein: CASTTSGRALGETQYF
J gene: TRBJ2-5
V gene: TRBV30
clone size: once
D gene: TRBD2
CDR3 length: 16

CDR3 DNA: TGTGCCAGCAGTCGTCTGACAGAGGCTTTCTTT
CDR3 protein: CASSRLTEAFF
J gene: TRBJ1-1
V gene: TRBV6-1
clone size: few
D gene: NA
CDR3 length: 11

CDR3 DNA: TGTGCCAGCAGTTTATACACCGCAAACACTGAAGCTTTCTTT
CDR3 protein: CASSLYTANTEAFF
J gene: TRBJ1-1
V gene: TRBV27
clone size: few
D gene: NA
CDR3 length: 14

CDR3 DNA: TGTGCCAGCAACCCTATTTCCCCCGATCCCCGGGACTCTTTCTACGAGCAGTACTTC
CDR3 protein: CASNPISPDPRDSFYEQYF
J gene: TRBJ2-7
V gene: TRBV27
clone size: NA
D gene: NA
CDR3 length: 19

CDR3 DNA: TGTGCCAGCAGGGACCTAGCGGGGGGCACCTACAATGAGCAGTTCTTC
CDR3 protein: CASRDLAGGTYNEQFF
J gene: TRBJ2-1
V gene: TRBV7-2
clone size: NA
D gene: TRBD2
CDR3 length: 16

CDR3 DNA: TGTGCCAGCAGTGAAGTCGACGGGGTTTCACCCCTCCACTTT
CDR3 protein: CASSEVDGVSPLHF
J gene: TRBJ1-6
V gene: TRBV6-1
clone size: once
D gene: NA
CDR3 length: 14

CDR3 DNA: TGCGCCAGCAGCCTCAAGGGACTAGCGGCCTCCTACGAGCAGTACTTC
CDR3 protein: CASSLKGLAASYEQYF
J gene: TRBJ2-7
V gene: TRBV4-3
clone size: NA
D gene: TRBD2
CDR3 length: 16

CDR3 DNA: TGCGCCAGCAGCTTGAACTTGGCAGGGGTGCAAGAGACCCAGTACTTC
CDR3 protein: CASSLNLAGVQETQYF
J gene: TRBJ2-5
V gene: TRBV5-1
clone size: NA
D gene: NA
CDR3 length: 16

CDR3 DNA: TGTGCCTGGAGTGCGGACAGGGGGATATCAGTTGGTAGCAATCAGCCCCAGCATTTT
CDR3 protein: CAWSADRGISVGSNQPQHF
J gene: TRBJ1-5
V gene: TRBV30
clone size: NA
D gene: TRBD1
CDR3 length: 19

CDR3 DNA: TGTGCCAGTAGTGGTTGGTTCACAGGGAGAACCGGGGAGCTGTTTTTT
CDR3 protein: CASSGWFTGRTGELFF
J gene: TRBJ2-2
V gene: TRBV19
clone size: NA
D gene: NA
CDR3 length: 16

CDR3 DNA: TGTGCCAGCAGCGTAGAGGCTAGCGGCGCCGCTGGGCAGTACTTC
CDR3 protein: CASSVEASGAAGQYF
J gene: TRBJ2-7
V gene: TRBV9
clone size: NA
D gene: TRBD2
CDR3 length: 15

CDR3 DNA: TGTGCCAGCAGCGCGATCCGGACCCAGTACTTC
CDR3 protein: CASSAIRTQYF
J gene: TRBJ2-5
V gene: TRBV5-5
clone size: NA
D gene: NA
CDR3 length: 11

CDR3 DNA: TGTGCCAGCAGTATTGGACAGGGCCCACATCAGCCCCAGCATTTT
CDR3 protein: CASSIGQGPHQPQHF
J gene: TRBJ1-5
V gene: TRBV28
clone size: NA
D gene: TRBD1
CDR3 length: 15